A selection of T cell receptor beta chains follows, all from one sample in a study of cytomegalovirus exposure and HLA in healthy donors. Sequenced by immunoSEQ multiplex PCR; TCRdb stores in-frame clones only, minus some. This table holds about 150,000 clones, around 79% found once. Sequencing was done on a sample of PBMCs. These receptors originate from a human donor in good health. Each CDR3 is given with its conserved first and last residue. The D gene is left open where the match is weak. Some rows have no size entry. The others give once, few or many, or a class for an expanded clone.

DNA | CDR3 | J | D | V | size
TGTGCCAGCAGCTTGGCTGGACAGGCCATCTACGAGCAGTACTTC | CASSLAGQAIYEQYF | TRBJ2-7 | TRBD1 | TRBV5-4 | .
TGTGCCAGCAGTTTATCTCCCCCAGGCGAGCAGTACTTC | CASSLSPPGEQYF | TRBJ2-7 | . | TRBV28 | once
TGTGCCAGCAGCCCTCCCCTGGGGGGGGCGCAGGGCACTGAAGCTTTCTTT | CASSPPLGGAQGTEAFF | TRBJ1-1 | . | TRBV5-4 | .
TGTGCCTCCCGGGAAGGGGGCAATGAGCAGTTCTTC | CASREGGNEQFF | TRBJ2-1 | . | TRBV7-9 | few
TGCGCCAGCAGCCATACCCCCACGGACTACTCCTACGAGCAGTACTTC | CASSHTPTDYSYEQYF | TRBJ2-7 | . | TRBV4-1 | .
TGTGCCAGCAGCCCCGGGGTAGCGTCCTCCTACGAGCAGTACTTC | CASSPGVASSYEQYF | TRBJ2-7 | . | TRBV6-5 | .
TGTGCCAGCAGCGTCGGACTAGCGGGGGCAAATGAGCAGTTCTTC | CASSVGLAGANEQFF | TRBJ2-1 | TRBD2 | TRBV6-5 | .
TGTGCCAGCAGCTTAGGCGGGGGAAACACTGAAGCTTTCTTT | CASSLGGGNTEAFF | TRBJ1-1 | . | TRBV13 | .
TGTGCCTGGAGTACAAGGACAGGGGCTGGCCAGCCCCAGCATTTT | CAWSTRTGAGQPQHF | TRBJ1-5 | TRBD1 | TRBV30 | .
TGTGCCAGCAGTCGTTTAGCAAGAGATGGCTACACCTTC | CASSRLARDGYTF | TRBJ1-2 | . | TRBV27 | .
TGTGCCAGTACCCTTAGACCCAGGGGTGGGGGCAATCAGCCCCAGCATTTT | CASTLRPRGGGNQPQHF | TRBJ1-5 | . | TRBV19 | .
TGCAGCGTTGAATGGACAGGAAACAATGAGCAGTTCTTC | CSVEWTGNNEQFF | TRBJ2-1 | TRBD1 | TRBV29-1 | .
TGTGCCAGCAGTCGCAGACAGGGCCTTATTCAGTACTTC | CASSRRQGLIQYF | TRBJ2-4 | TRBD1 | TRBV7-2 | .
TGTGCCAGCAAGGAGAATTGGTCCTATAATCAGCCCCAGCATTTT | CASKENWSYNQPQHF | TRBJ1-5 | . | TRBV2 | .
TGTGCCAGCAGTGGGGTGGGGGGTTACACTGAAGCTTTCTTT | CASSGVGGYTEAFF | TRBJ1-1 | . | TRBV25-1 | .
TGCGCCAGCAGCCAGCGGACAGGGACTTATAGCAATCAGCCCCAGCATTTT | CASSQRTGTYSNQPQHF | TRBJ1-5 | TRBD1 | TRBV4-1 | .
TGTGCCATCAGGGACGGCGGGAATCAGCCCCAGCATTTT | CAIRDGGNQPQHF | TRBJ1-5 | . | TRBV10-3 | .
TGTGCCAGCAGTCGCTATAGCGGGATCCAGTACTTC | CASSRYSGIQYF | TRBJ2-7 | TRBD2 | TRBV28 | .
TGTGCCAGCAGGCGGGGACAGGGTAACACCGGGGAGCTGTTTTTT | CASRRGQGNTGELFF | TRBJ2-2 | TRBD1 | TRBV6-5 | .
TGTGCCAGCAGTGAAGTGAGAAGGGGGCTCAATCAGCCCCAGCATTTT | CASSEVRRGLNQPQHF | TRBJ1-5 | TRBD1 | TRBV6-1 | .
TGCGCCAGCAGCTTGGCCAGGACAGGGGCTCTCGTTGAAGCTTTCTTT | CASSLARTGALVEAFF | TRBJ1-1 | TRBD1 | TRBV5-1 | .
TGTGCCAGCAGCTCAGGTTATAATTCACCCCTCCACTTT | CASSSGYNSPLHF | TRBJ1-6 | . | TRBV7-3 | .
TGTGCCAGTAGTAGGAGGACAGGAGGAGTAGGCACTGAAGCTTTCTTT | CASSRRTGGVGTEAFF | TRBJ1-1 | TRBD1 | TRBV19 | .
TGTGCCAGCAGTTATGCGGGCAGGAACACTGAAGCTTTCTTT | CASSYAGRNTEAFF | TRBJ1-1 | . | TRBV28 | .
TGTGCCAGCAGTTTAACGAAAGACAGTTCCTATGGCTACACCTTC | CASSLTKDSSYGYTF | TRBJ1-2 | . | TRBV27 | .
TGTGCCAGCAGCCGAAGGACTAGCTACGAGCAGTACTTC | CASSRRTSYEQYF | TRBJ2-7 | TRBD2 | TRBV7-2 | .
TGTGCCAGCAGCTTACTAGTAAGCGAGCAGTACTTC | CASSLLVSEQYF | TRBJ2-7 | . | TRBV7-2 | .
TGTGCCAGTAGTCCCCGCCGGACAGGTGCCTATGGCTACACCTTC | CASSPRRTGAYGYTF | TRBJ1-2 | TRBD1 | TRBV19 | .
TGTGCCAGCAGCCCCCTCCGGGACAGTTACAATGAGCAGTTCTTC | CASSPLRDSYNEQFF | TRBJ2-1 | TRBD1 | TRBV28 | .
TGTGCCAGCAGTTTAACCGGGACAGGGGCCCACCAAGAGACCCAGTACTTC | CASSLTGTGAHQETQYF | TRBJ2-5 | TRBD1 | TRBV28 | .
TGCAGCGCTAACCAGGGGAAAGAGACCCAGTACTTC | CSANQGKETQYF | TRBJ2-5 | . | TRBV29-1 | .
TGCAGCGTTGAGAGCTTGCGGCCGGGTGTGAACACTGAAGCTTTCTTT | CSVESLRPGVNTEAFF | TRBJ1-1 | . | TRBV29-1 | .
TGTGCCAGCAGCTCAAGACAGGAGTACACTGAAGCTTTCTTT | CASSSRQEYTEAFF | TRBJ1-1 | . | TRBV6-1 | .
TGTGCCATCAGTGAGTCGGACAGGAGCTCTGGGGCCAACGTCCTGACTTTC | CAISESDRSSGANVLTF | TRBJ2-6 | TRBD1 | TRBV10-3 | .
TGCAGCGGCAGGGGGAGAGATGGCTACACCTTC | CSGRGRDGYTF | TRBJ1-2 | TRBD1 | TRBV29-1 | few
TGCGCCAGCAGCCAAGGACAGGAAAACATTCAGTACTTC | CASSQGQENIQYF | TRBJ2-4 | . | TRBV4-1 | .
TGTGCCAGCAGCAGAGAGTACGAGCAGTACTTC | CASSREYEQYF | TRBJ2-7 | . | TRBV13 | .
TGTGCCAGCAGCTTAGCCCGGGGGGGGTCTGGCTACACCTTC | CASSLARGGSGYTF | TRBJ1-2 | . | TRBV7-7 | .
TGCGCCAGCGGAAGACTAGCGGGCACCGGGGAGCTGTTTTTT | CASGRLAGTGELFF | TRBJ2-2 | TRBD2 | TRBV10-1 | .
TGTGCCAGCAGTTATTTCGACAGGGGAGATCAGCCCCAGCATTTT | CASSYFDRGDQPQHF | TRBJ1-5 | TRBD1 | TRBV6-6 | .
TGTGCCAGCAGCTTCGGGGGAGTAACTGAAGCTTTCTTT | CASSFGGVTEAFF | TRBJ1-1 | . | TRBV7-8 | .
TGTGCCAGTATTACAGGGGGCAACACTGAAGCTTTCTTT | CASITGGNTEAFF | TRBJ1-1 | TRBD1 | TRBV19 | .
TGCGCCAGCAGCCAAGACGTACCTCCTCGGTTACCCACCGGGGAGCTGTTTTTT | CASSQDVPPRLPTGELFF | TRBJ2-2 | . | TRBV4-3 | .
TGCGCCAGCAGCTCACAGGGGAGCACTGAAGCTTTCTTT | CASSSQGSTEAFF | TRBJ1-1 | TRBD1 | TRBV4-1 | .
TGTGCCAGCAGCCCTCGGGGATACAATGAGCAGTTCTTC | CASSPRGYNEQFF | TRBJ2-1 | . | TRBV5-6 | .
TGTGCCAGCAGCGTAGCCGGGGAAGGCGAAAAACTGTTTTTT | CASSVAGEGEKLFF | TRBJ1-4 | . | TRBV9 | once
TGTGCCAGCACCCTGGAGGGGCGCTCCAATCAGCCCCAGCATTTT | CASTLEGRSNQPQHF | TRBJ1-5 | . | TRBV2 | .
TGTGCCAGCACCCAGGGCAGGCTCCTTTCGGAGCAGTACTTC | CASTQGRLLSEQYF | TRBJ2-7 | . | TRBV6-5 | once
TGTGCCTGGAGTGTATCTGGCGGAACAGATACGCAGTATTTT | CAWSVSGGTDTQYF | TRBJ2-3 | . | TRBV30 | once
TGTGCCAGCAGCTTGGCGGGGATGGAGACCCAGTACTTC | CASSLAGMETQYF | TRBJ2-5 | . | TRBV7-2 | .
TGTGCCAGCAGTATCTCCGGGACAGGGGGTCAAGAGACCCAGTACTTC | CASSISGTGGQETQYF | TRBJ2-5 | TRBD1 | TRBV25-1 | .
TGTGCCAGCAGCTTTGACAGAGGTAACTACGAGCAGTACTTC | CASSFDRGNYEQYF | TRBJ2-7 | . | TRBV11-2 | .
TGCGCCAGCAGCCCTGGTGGCGGGGGAAAGGTCTACGAGCAGTACTTC | CASSPGGGGKVYEQYF | TRBJ2-7 | TRBD2 | TRBV5-1 | once
TGTGCCAGCTCATCCGAGGCAGGGGTGAATGAGCAGTTCTTC | CASSSEAGVNEQFF | TRBJ2-1 | . | TRBV18 | .